This T cell receptor (beta chain) was recorded in a study of Ad26.COV2.S vaccination and SARS-CoV-2 variants. As for the study in general: Donor joined the COV1001 Ad26.COV2.S trial arm. Findings and limits, study-wide: Total T cell responses, in the TCR breadth and depth analyses, may have been underestimated.

V lost 0 bases, J lost 0 bases, and 7 bases stayed unmatched. CDR1 is LGHDT, CDR2 YNNKEL, per germline (reference sequence). The CDR3 totals 17 residues. A remark on this clone: No antigen is known for it.

As for treatment: 15 to 20 received Ad26.COV2.S at low or high dose, single or two shots; about five received placebo; per-sample allocation not given. The samples were gathered on day 63 after the first injection of vaccine or placebo. Clones were sequenced by immunoSEQ multiplex PCR, and TCRdb holds only the in-frame ones, with some missing. Found here are 300,000 to 350,000 clones, over 80% of them singletons; the top ten hold 2.1%. This rearrangement joins TRBV3-1 (or the pseudogene TRBV3-2) to TRBJ2-7, with 8 bases fitting TRBD2. The sequence was collected from a person between 18 and 65 years old who received the Ad26.COV2.S COVID-19 vaccine or a placebo. Specimen: peripheral blood, collected in a trial of Ad26.COV2.S vaccine versus placebo. For the CDR3, the DNA is TGTGCCAGCAGCCAAGATTGGGGCGGGGGGAGCTCCTACGAGCAGTACTTC. Translated, it gives CASSQDWGGGSSYEQYF.